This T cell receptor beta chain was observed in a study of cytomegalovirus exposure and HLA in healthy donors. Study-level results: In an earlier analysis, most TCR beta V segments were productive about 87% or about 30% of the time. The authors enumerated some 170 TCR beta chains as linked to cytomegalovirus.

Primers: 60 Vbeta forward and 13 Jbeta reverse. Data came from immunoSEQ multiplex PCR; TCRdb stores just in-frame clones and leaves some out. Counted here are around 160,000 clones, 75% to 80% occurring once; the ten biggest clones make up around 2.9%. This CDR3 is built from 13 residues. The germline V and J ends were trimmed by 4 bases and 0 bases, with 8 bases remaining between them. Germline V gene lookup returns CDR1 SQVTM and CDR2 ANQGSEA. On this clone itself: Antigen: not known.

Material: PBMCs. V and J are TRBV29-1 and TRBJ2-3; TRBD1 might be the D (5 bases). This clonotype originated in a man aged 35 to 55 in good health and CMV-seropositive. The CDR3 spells CSVGQSSTDTQYF. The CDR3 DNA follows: TGCAGCGTTGGACAGTCTAGCACAGATACGCAGTATTTT.